These 17 T cell receptor beta chains originate from one sample sequenced in a study of T-cell memory formation after mild COVID-19. A single record per CDR3 protein comes from TCRdb applying MiXCR to the 5' RACE reads. The profile shows 90,000 to 120,000 distinct CDR3 sequences, under 15% of them singletons. The material sequenced was PBMCs or a T cell subset sorted from them (not recorded which). All receptors derive from a man aged 18 to 30 who had mild COVID-19 (a few samples of this study predate the infection). Cell type and time point are not known.

This clonotype was recorded a few times. The rearrangement links TRBV7-3 to TRBJ2-1; tentative D call: TRBD1 (6 bases). Germline CDR1 and CDR2: SGHTA and FQGTGA. The germline V and J ends were trimmed by 5 bases and 0 bases, with 11 bases remaining between them. The CDR3 sequence is 15 residues long. The CDR3 coding sequence is TGTGCCAGCAGCGCCTTAGGGGGCTCCTACAATGAGCAGTTCTTC. Amino acids: CASSALGGSYNEQFF.

The rearrangement joins TRBV25-1 to TRBJ2-7; TRBD1 matches at 7 bases. There are 12 residues in the CDR3. CDR1 and CDR2 from the germline V gene are MGHDK and SYGVNS. V was clipped by 11 bases and J by 2 bases; unmatched bases: 6. CDR3 sequence reads: CAVDRAPYEQYF. For the CDR3, the DNA is TGTGCCGTTGACAGGGCCCCCTACGAGCAGTACTTC.

The table lists this clonotype with a few counts. The J gene is TRBJ2-5, the V gene TRBV3-1; D is possibly TRBD1 (5 bases). Germline CDR1 LGHDT, CDR2 YNNKEL (reference sequence). Trimming stripped 4 bases from V and 5 bases from J, with 20 bases between. The CDR3 loop spans 16 amino acids. The CDR3 here is CASSPRRVGIGETQYF. CDR3 bases: TGTGCCAGCAGCCCTCGCAGGGTGGGGATTGGGGAGACCCAGTACTTC.

This clonotype was counted many times. This rearrangement joins TRBV20-1 to TRBJ1-1, with D possibly being TRBD1 (6 bases). The CDR3 is made up of 14 amino acids. CDR1 is DFQATT, CDR2 SNEGSKA, per germline (reference sequence). Trimming took off 0 bases at V and 4 bases at J, with 12 bases between the two ends. This CDR3 is CSARDPDRITEAFF. The CDR3 DNA sequence: TGCAGTGCTAGAGATCCGGACAGAATCACTGAAGCTTTCTTT.

V is TRBV6-5 and J is TRBJ1-6; D is unresolved. Trimming shortened V by 0 bases and J by 7 bases, and 4 bases separated the two germline ends. The CDR3 loop spans 13 amino acids. The V gene's germline CDR1 is MNHEY and CDR2 SVGAGI. The CDR3 DNA sequence: TGTGCCAGCAGTTACTCGATAAATTCACCCCTCCACTTT. Translated: CASSYSINSPLHF.

This clonotype was seen more than once but under ten times. This chain joins TRBV7-9 and TRBJ2-1; D not resolved. CDR1 and CDR2 (germline): SEHNR, FQNEAQ (reference sequence). The CDR3 is made up of 14 amino acids. Trimming took 0 bases from V and 8 from J, leaving 11 bases between them. CDR3 DNA sequence: TGTGCCAGCAGCTTAGCGAGAACGCGCTATGAGCAGTTCTTC. This codes for CASSLARTRYEQFF.

The chain uses TRBV6-5 and TRBJ2-2; 7 bases agree with TRBD2. From germline, CDR1 is MNHEY and CDR2 SVGAGI. Trimming removed 6 bases from V and 1 base from J; junction bases left unmatched: 8. This CDR3 is 16 amino acids long. For the CDR3, the DNA is TGTGCCAGCAGCCTCGCAGCGGGGTTGAACACCGGGGAGCTGTTTTTT. This translates into CASSLAAGLNTGELFF.

This clonotype turned up a few times. The genes are TRBV29-1 and TRBJ2-5; perhaps TRBD2 as D (5 bases). CDR3 length: 14 amino acids. V gave up 0 bases and J gave up 2 bases, with 10 bases separating them. Germline V gene lookup returns CDR1 SQVTM and CDR2 ANQGSEA. The CDR3 reads CSVEDPREQETQYF. CDR3 sequence (DNA): TGCAGCGTTGAAGATCCGAGGGAACAAGAGACCCAGTACTTC.

This clonotype was detected many times. The chain carries TRBV29-1 and TRBJ2-1; D ambiguous. Germline-derived CDR1 and CDR2 are SQVTM and ANQGSEA. The CDR3 is made up of 16 amino acids. V dropped 1 base and J dropped 0 bases, with 13 bases sitting between them. CDR3 protein: CSVEGVVWSSYNEQFF. The CDR3 nucleotides are TGCAGCGTTGAAGGGGTGGTTTGGAGCTCCTACAATGAGCAGTTCTTC.

The chain joins TRBV20-1 to TRBJ2-7; D is undetermined. V was cut by 1 base and J by 0 bases, with 7 bases left in between. There are 13 residues in the CDR3. CDR1 DFQATT and CDR2 SNEGSKA come from the germline V gene (reference sequence). CDR3 sequence (DNA): TGCAGTGCTAGAGGGACGGACTCCTACGAGCAGTACGTC. Protein product: CSARGTDSYEQYV.

The sample holds a few counts of this clonotype. J is TRBJ2-7 and V is TRBV20-1; a weak D match, TRBD2 (6 bases). Between the trimmed V and J ends, which lost 0 bases and 4 bases, there was a span of 10 bases. Germline V CDR1 and CDR2: DFQATT, SNEGSKA (reference sequence). The CDR3 is 13 amino acids. The DNA of the CDR3 is TGCAGTGCTAGAGATGTGCGGGGTTACGAGCAGTACGTC. This sequence encodes CSARDVRGYEQYV.

V is TRBV12-3 or TRBV12-4 and J is TRBJ2-3, with 7 bases lining up with TRBD1. The V gene end was trimmed by 4 bases and the J gene end by 5 bases; junction bases not matched to a gene: 3. There are 13 residues in the CDR3. The CDR3 sequence: CASSSTGLDTQYF. For the CDR3, the DNA is TGTGCCAGCAGTTCGACAGGGTTAGATACGCAGTATTTT.

This clonotype was found a few times. The chain uses TRBV6-1 and TRBJ2-7, with D unresolved. CDR3 size: 11 residues. V lost 10 bases and J lost 6, with 13 bases in between. Germline CDR1 is MNHNS and CDR2 is SASEGT. This CDR3 is CATRTAGEQYF. The CDR3 nucleotides are TGTGCCACCCGGACGGCCGGCGAGCAGTACTTC.

This clonotype has more than one count but fewer than ten. Here the CDR3 reads CASSQGEHNEQFF. CDR3 bases: TGCGCCAGCAGCCAAGGTGAGCACAATGAGCAGTTCTTC. The chain joins TRBV4-1 to TRBJ2-1; the D is unclear. The CDR3 extends over 13 amino acids. The germline gives CDR1 MGHRA, CDR2 YSYEKL. V dropped 1 base and J dropped 5 bases, with 6 bases sitting between them.

The chain has TRBV12-3 or TRBV12-4 and TRBJ2-7; D gene uncertain. Deletions cut 6 bases from V and 2 bases from J, with 8 bases between. The CDR3 is 12 amino acids. This chain's CDR3 is CASRIWPYEQYF. CDR3 sequence (DNA): TGTGCCAGCAGAATTTGGCCCTACGAGCAGTACTTC.

This chain joins TRBV5-8 and TRBJ2-1; TRBD2 might be the D (6 bases). V lost 0 bases, J lost 8 bases, and 6 bases lay in between. CDR1 SGHTS and CDR2 YDEGEE come from the germline V gene. The CDR3 is made up of 12 amino acids. The CDR3 spells CASSLGGDEQFF. In DNA, the CDR3 is TGTGCCAGCAGCTTGGGCGGGGATGAGCAGTTCTTC.

This clonotype was observed at least ten times. The V call is TRBV6-6, the J call TRBJ2-7; 9 bases align to TRBD2. CDR1 is MNHNY and CDR2 is SVGAGI in the germline V gene (reference sequence). There are 15 residues in the CDR3. The ends lost 2 bases at V and 3 bases at J; junction bases unmatched: 5. DNA of the CDR3: TGTGCCAGCAGTTACGAGAGCGGGGGGAACTACGAGCAGTACTTC. This gives the protein CASSYESGGNYEQYF.